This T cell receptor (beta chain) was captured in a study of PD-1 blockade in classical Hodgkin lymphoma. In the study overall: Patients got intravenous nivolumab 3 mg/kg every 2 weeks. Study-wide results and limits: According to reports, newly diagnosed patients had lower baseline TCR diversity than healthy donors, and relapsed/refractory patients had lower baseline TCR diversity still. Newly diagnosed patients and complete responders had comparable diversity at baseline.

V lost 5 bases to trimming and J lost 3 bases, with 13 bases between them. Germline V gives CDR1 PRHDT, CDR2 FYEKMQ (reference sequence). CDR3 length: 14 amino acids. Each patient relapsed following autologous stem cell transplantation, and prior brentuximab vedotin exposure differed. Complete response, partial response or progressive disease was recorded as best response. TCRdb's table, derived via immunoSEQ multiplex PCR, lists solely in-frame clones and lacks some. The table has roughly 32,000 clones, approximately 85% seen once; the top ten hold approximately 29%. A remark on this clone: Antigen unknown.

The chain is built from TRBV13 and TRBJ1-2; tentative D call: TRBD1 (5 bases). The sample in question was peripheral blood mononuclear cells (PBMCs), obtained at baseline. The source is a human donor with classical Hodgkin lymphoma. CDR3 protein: CASSPSRGDYGYTF. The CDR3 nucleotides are TGTGCCAGCAGCCCGTCCCGGGGCGACTATGGCTACACCTTC.